The 24 T cell receptor beta chains below come from one sample, sequenced in a study of T-cell reconstitution after alpha-beta-depleted transplantation in children. Unique molecular identifiers were incorporated during preparation of the TCRbeta library. TCRdb independently ran MiXCR on the PCR reads; one entry per CDR3 protein. The sample shows 500,000 to 600,000 distinct CDR3 sequences, approximately 32% of them seen only once. The sample consisted of PBMCs from the stem cell graft donor, taken from the stem cell graft. Source of these receptors: a human donor who donated a stem cell graft to a child with aplastic anemia.

This clonotype has only a few counts. The chain links TRBV5-1 to TRBJ2-1; 12 bases align to TRBD2. The germline CDR1 and CDR2 sequences are SGHRS and YFSETQ. The V segment lost 7 bases and the J segment 9 bases; nucleotides outside the gene matches: 14. This CDR3 region has 16 residues. CDR3 sequence reads: CASRTRAGTSGPEQFF. Written as DNA, the CDR3 is TGCGCCAGCCGAACTCGGGCCGGGACTAGCGGGCCTGAGCAGTTCTTC.

This clonotype came up a few times. V is TRBV5-4 and J is TRBJ1-1; 9 nucleotides agree with TRBD1. The V and J ends lost 4 bases and 8 bases, in that order; junction bases with no gene match: 3. CDR1 and CDR2 (germline): SGHNT, YYREEE (reference sequence). The CDR3 contains 12 residues. CDR3: CASSIGTGEAFF. The CDR3 DNA sequence: TGTGCCAGCAGCATTGGGACAGGGGAAGCTTTCTTT.

This clonotype was detected only a few times. The chain has TRBV12-2 and TRBJ2-2; the table names TRBD2, a call not compared with the DNA. TRBV12-2 represents a pseudogene. CDR3 length equals 18 residues. CDR3 bases: TGTGCAAGTCGCCCCCGAGGGTCCTTTCTAGTTTTATCCGGGGAGCTGTTTTTT. It codes for CASRPRGSFLVLSGELFF.

The chain uses TRBV15 and TRBJ2-7; D might be TRBD1 (6 bases). This CDR3 comprises 14 residues. The V end was cut by 5 bases, the J end by 0 bases, with 11 bases between. In germline, CDR1 is LNHNV, CDR2 YYDKDF (reference sequence). The DNA of the CDR3 is TGTGCCACCAGCTCTCAGGGGTTCTCCTACGAGCAGTACGTC. This gives the protein CATSSQGFSYEQYV.

This clonotype was seen at least ten times. The chain employs TRBV20-1 and TRBJ1-5; 8 nucleotides line up with TRBD1. CDR1 is DFQATT and CDR2 is SNEGSKA in the germline V gene (reference sequence). Trimming at V came to 6 bases and at J to 3 bases, leaving 10 bases not matched to a gene. There are 15 residues in the CDR3. The CDR3 spells CSARRTGRSNQPQHF. The CDR3 DNA reads as TGCAGTGCACGTAGGACAGGGAGATCCAATCAGCCCCAGCATTTT.

The chain couples TRBV11-2 to TRBJ1-5, with a weak D call TRBD1 (6 bases). The CDR3 is made up of 16 amino acids. The germline V and J ends were trimmed by 5 bases and 3 bases, with 17 bases remaining between them. The germline CDR1 and CDR2 sequences are SGHAT and FQNNGV. The CDR3 loop reads CASSLNPGAINQPQHF. CDR3 nucleotide sequence: TGTGCCAGCAGCCTGAATCCGGGGGCGATCAATCAGCCCCAGCATTTT.

This sequence joins TRBV12-3 or TRBV12-4 and TRBJ1-1; 8 bases agree with TRBD1. J lost 1 base, V lost 3 bases, and 13 bases had no gene match. The CDR3 totals 18 residues. CDR3 DNA sequence: TGTGCCAGCAGTTTTCCCGCAGGGGGCAAGGGGTGGAACACTGAAGCTTTCTTT. It encodes CASSFPAGGKGWNTEAFF.

There are a few counts of this clonotype. V gene TRBV12-3 or TRBV12-4 combines with J gene TRBJ1-3; a weak D match, TRBD1 (5 bases). With 2 bases removed from V and 9 bases from J, the gap between germline ends came to 11 bases. This CDR3 has 13 residues. The CDR3 spells CASSLYRRSTIYF. Here the CDR3 DNA reads TGTGCCAGCAGTTTATACAGGCGATCCACCATATATTTT.

The V and J genes are TRBV19 and TRBJ1-5, with 12 bases identical to TRBD1. CDR3 length equals 15 residues. Per the germline V gene, CDR1 is LNHDA and CDR2 is SQIVND (reference sequence). Unmatched junction bases numbered 5, after V lost 3 bases and J lost 8 bases. CDR3 in DNA: TGTGCCAGTAGTATGGGACAGGGGGCTATGGAGCCCCAGCATTTT. Protein product: CASSMGQGAMEPQHF.

This clonotype showed up just a few times. The chain is built from TRBV18 and TRBJ1-2; the D is unclear. The CDR3 has 13 amino acids. CDR1 KGHSH and CDR2 LQKENI come from the germline V gene. V lost 6 bases, J lost 6 bases, and 14 bases lay in between. The CDR3 DNA follows: TGTGCCAGCTCGTCCTCGGATGGGCATGGCTACACCTTC. Residues: CASSSSDGHGYTF.

This chain links TRBV29-1 with TRBJ1-1; no clear D. The V and J ends lost 2 bases and 3 bases respectively, with 13 bases between them. CDR3 length equals 14 residues. Germline values: CDR1 SQVTM, CDR2 ANQGSEA. This CDR3 reads CSVEWWQDHTEAFF. Here the CDR3 DNA reads TGCAGCGTTGAATGGTGGCAGGATCACACTGAAGCTTTCTTT. Drawing the rest from reference TRBV29-1 and TRBJ1-1, the complete variable domain is SAVISQKPSRDICQRGTSLTIQCQVDSQVTMMFWYRQQPGQSLTLIATANQGSEATYESGFVIDKFPISRPNLTFSTLTVSNMSPEDSSIYLCSVEWWQDHTEAFFGQGTRLTVV.

This clonotype was detected only a few times. The V and J genes are TRBV6-1 and TRBJ2-3; TRBD1 agrees at 8 bases. V shed 4 bases, J shed 1 base, and the junction held 1 base outside the gene matches. Germline V lookup: CDR1 MNHNS, CDR2 SASEGT. The CDR3 runs to 14 residues. The CDR3 protein is CASSGGQGTDTQYF. CDR3 coding DNA: TGTGCCAGCAGTGGGGGACAGGGCACAGATACGCAGTATTTT.

On this clonotype: One end of the junction is discordant with germline, which a read error may explain. V gene TRBV4-3 combines with J gene TRBJ2-4; D is undetermined. The CDR3 length is 8 residues. Germline assignment: CDR1 LGHNA and CDR2 YSLEER. The CDR3 DNA reads TGCGCCAGCAGCCAAGACCGGTTC. This encodes CASSQDRF.

The rearrangement uses TRBV7-2 and TRBJ1-5, with no clear D. The CDR3 covers 16 residues. The V and J ends lost 2 bases and 2 bases respectively, with 13 bases between them. Germline V gene sequence: CDR1 SGHTA, CDR2 FQGNSA. As DNA, the CDR3 is TGTGCCAGCAGCTTATGGGCCAACAATGGCAATCAGCCCCAGCATTTT. It specifies CASSLWANNGNQPQHF.

The chain recombines TRBV7-2 with TRBJ2-5, with 7 bases lining up with TRBD2. The ends lost 7 bases at V and 10 bases at J; junction bases unmatched: 21. The CDR3 extends over 16 amino acids. CDR1 is SGHTA, CDR2 FQGNSA, per germline. The chain's CDR3 is CASIPVHGRQQEGQYF. In nucleotides, the CDR3 is TGTGCCAGCATCCCCGTACACGGGAGGCAGCAGGAAGGCCAGTACTTC.

This clonotype has just one count. The rearrangement uses TRBV7-2 and TRBJ2-7, with no clear D. This CDR3 contains 13 residues. Trimming left V 1 base short and J 2 bases short, with 6 bases between. Germline V gene data show CDR1 as SGHTA and CDR2 as FQGNSA. The CDR3 DNA sequence: TGTGCCAGCAGCTTAGAGGCCGCCTACGAGCAGTACTTC. This gives the protein CASSLEAAYEQYF.

This clonotype was counted between two and nine times. This sequence joins TRBV20-1 and TRBJ2-1; 10 bases line up with TRBD2. V lost 4 bases, J lost 4 bases, and 7 bases stayed unmatched. There are 15 residues in the CDR3. Germline CDR1 DFQATT, CDR2 SNEGSKA (reference sequence). CDR3 sequence (DNA): TGCAGTGCTACTAGCGGGAGATCGGTGTACAATGAGCAGTTCTTC. Amino acids: CSATSGRSVYNEQFF.

This chain connects TRBV10-3 to TRBJ1-1, with 9 bases lining up with TRBD1. Germline lookup yields CDR1 ENHRY and CDR2 SYGVKD. This CDR3 is 14 amino acids long. Trimming removed 6 bases from V and 6 bases from J; junction bases left unmatched: 8. The CDR3 loop is CAIRGQGEGAEAFF. The CDR3 region has the DNA TGTGCCATCAGGGGACAGGGAGAGGGGGCTGAAGCTTTCTTT.

This chain connects TRBV20-1 to TRBJ1-3; 11 bases map to TRBD1. Looked up from germline, CDR1 is DFQATT and CDR2 is SNEGSKA (reference sequence). The CDR3 consists of 14 residues. V lost 4 bases and J lost 4; bases outside the gene matches: 3. DNA of the CDR3: TGCAGTGCTATGGACAGGGGGCTCGGAAACACCATATATTTT. Translating it yields CSAMDRGLGNTIYF.

The rearrangement joins TRBV20-1 to TRBJ2-2, with TRBD2 identical over 10 bases. The CDR3 is 23 amino acids. Germline V gene sequence: CDR1 DFQATT, CDR2 SNEGSKA (reference sequence). Trimming at V came to 6 bases and at J to 2 bases, leaving 30 bases not matched to a gene. CDR3 in amino acids: CSATALRTLAGETPSRNTGELFF. CDR3 nucleotide sequence: TGCAGTGCAACTGCCCTGCGGACCCTAGCGGGAGAGACACCATCACGAAACACCGGGGAGCTGTTTTTT.

This clonotype was observed a handful of times. The chain uses TRBV30 and TRBJ1-2; 8 bases line up with TRBD1. The trim removed 5 bases at V and 5 bases at J, leaving 4 bases unmatched. The CDR3 consists of 12 residues. CDR1 and CDR2 from the germline V gene are GTSNPN and SVGIG (reference sequence). The DNA for the CDR3 is TGTGCCTGGCAAGGACAGGGTTATGGCTACACCTTC. Translated: CAWQGQGYGYTF.

This chain links TRBV25-1 with TRBJ2-2; possibly TRBD2 for D (7 bases). The CDR3 is made up of 17 amino acids. Trimming cost V 2 bases and J 2 bases, with 15 bases left between them. Per the germline V gene, CDR1 is MGHDK and CDR2 is SYGVNS. CDR3 DNA: TGTGCCAGCAGTGAAGGGGGGGCAGGGCAAAACACCGGGGAGCTGTTTTTT. Encoded protein: CASSEGGAGQNTGELFF.

A few counts support this clonotype. The genes are TRBV5-1 and TRBJ2-2; tentative D call: TRBD2 (5 bases). The length of the CDR3 is 16 residues. Germline CDR1 and CDR2: SGHRS and YFSETQ. Trimming took 0 bases from V and 3 from J, leaving 12 bases between them. In DNA, the CDR3 is TGCGCCAGCAGCTTGGTAGGAGGCGATTACACCGGGGAGCTGTTTTTT. Translating gives CASSLVGGDYTGELFF.

This clonotype showed up just a few times. The chain joins TRBV29-1 to TRBJ1-1; possibly TRBD1 for D (5 bases). Trimming pared 1 base from V and 2 bases from J, leaving 14 bases between. The V gene's germline CDR1 is SQVTM and CDR2 ANQGSEA. This CDR3 region has 15 residues. The CDR3 here is CSVEGVVRVNTEAFF. CDR3 in DNA: TGCAGCGTTGAAGGGGTTGTCAGGGTTAACACTGAAGCTTTCTTT.